Below, 18 T cell receptor beta chains from the same sample are listed, as sequenced in a study of cytomegalovirus exposure and HLA in healthy donors. PCR primers comprised 60 Vbeta and 13 Jbeta primers. Libraries were prepared by immunoSEQ multiplex PCR; TCRdb keeps only in-frame clonotypes and omits some of them. The profile covers fewer than 120,000 clones, with about four fifths appearing a single time and just under 3% taken by the ten largest. Sequencing input: PBMCs. The receptors originated from a woman aged 60 to 75 in good health and CMV-seropositive.

The rearrangement uses TRBV19 and TRBJ1-1; D is perhaps TRBD1 (5 bases). This CDR3 has 17 amino acids. Germline V gives CDR1 LNHDA, CDR2 SQIVND (reference sequence). The V and J ends lost 6 bases and 0 bases respectively, with 20 bases between them. The CDR3 nucleotides read TGTGCCAGTAGAGTGGAACAGGTGGGGAGGGTGAACACTGAAGCTTTCTTT. As protein: CASRVEQVGRVNTEAFF.

The chain has TRBV29-1 and TRBJ2-5; a possible D gene is TRBD2 (6 bases). The J call may be wrong; the DNA end is better matched by TRBJ2-7. The CDR3 is made up of 15 amino acids. CDR1 SQVTM and CDR2 ANQGSEA come from the germline V gene. The CDR3 bases are TGCAGCGTTGAAGACCGGAGCGGGCCCGCCTACGAGCAGTACTTC. Residues: CSVEDRSGPAYEQYF.

CDR3 DNA sequence: TGTGCCAGCAGCTTAGGAGGTCTACTCTCCTACGAGCAGTACTTC. It encodes CASSLGGLLSYEQYF. The chain carries TRBV7-6 and TRBJ2-7; D gene uncertain. V was pared by 1 base and J by 0 bases, with 10 bases between. CDR1 is SGHVS and CDR2 is FNYEAQ in the germline V gene. This CDR3 contains 15 residues.

The gene calls are TRBV28 and TRBJ2-2, with D maybe TRBD2 (6 bases). Trimming stripped 8 bases from V and 4 bases from J, with 17 bases between. This CDR3 contains 15 residues. Germline assignment: CDR1 MDHEN and CDR2 SYDVKM. CDR3 bases: TGTGCCAGCGAGTGGGTCGGGAGTGCCACCGGGGAGCTGTTTTTT. Protein product: CASEWVGSATGELFF.

The chain recombines TRBV16 with TRBJ1-1; TRBD1 is a possible D gene (5 bases). V gave up 2 bases and J gave up 0 bases, with 7 bases separating them. CDR3 length: 14 residues. The germline V gene encodes CDR1 KGHSY and CDR2 FQNENV. The DNA for the CDR3 is TGTGCCAGCAGCCAAAGGGGAATGAACACTGAAGCTTTCTTT. Encoded protein: CASSQRGMNTEAFF.

This chain links TRBV28 with TRBJ1-5; D possibly corresponds to TRBD1 (5 bases). V was cut by 2 bases and J by 7 bases, with 6 bases left in between. CDR3 length: 12 amino acids. The V gene's germline CDR1 is MDHEN and CDR2 SYDVKM. The CDR3: CASSLRGQPQHF. The DNA of the CDR3 is TGTGCCAGCAGTTTACGGGGGCAGCCCCAGCATTTT.

The CDR3 coding sequence is TGTGCCAGCAGCTCGGGACTATTAAGTGAGCAGTTCTTC. Encoded protein: CASSSGLLSEQFF. The chain carries TRBV7-2 and TRBJ2-1; 7 nucleotides agree with TRBD2. Germline V gene sequence: CDR1 SGHTA, CDR2 FQGNSA. The CDR3 is 13 amino acids. V lost 4 bases, J lost 9 bases, and 6 bases stayed unmatched.

In this sample, this clone turned up once. The rearrangement joins TRBV13 to TRBJ1-2, with D unresolved. The CDR3 covers 18 residues. Germline V CDR1 and CDR2: PRHDT, FYEKMQ (reference sequence). V dropped 0 bases and J dropped 0 bases, with 17 bases sitting between them. CDR3 sequence reads: CASSLGSTNPGPNYGYTF. In nucleotides, the CDR3 is TGTGCCAGCAGCTTAGGCTCGACTAACCCCGGCCCTAACTATGGCTACACCTTC.

V and J are TRBV7-9 and TRBJ2-2, with D possibly TRBD2 on 6 matching bases. The CDR3 contains 14 residues. With 8 bases removed from V and 4 bases from J, the gap between germline ends came to 14 bases. Germline V CDR1 and CDR2: SEHNR, FQNEAQ (reference sequence). As DNA, the CDR3 is TGTGCCAGCGGGCCGCGGGGACTCACCGGGGAGCTGTTTTTT. This gives the protein CASGPRGLTGELFF.

Note on this clone: Sequence at one end of the junction differs from germline and may be a read error. This chain joins TRBV7-9 and TRBJ2-7; the D gene is possibly TRBD2 (6 bases). The CDR3 totals 16 residues. CDR1 is SEHNR, CDR2 FQNEAQ, per germline (reference sequence). The CDR3 loop is CSSSRVRGGTLGEQYF. In nucleotides, the CDR3 is TGTTCCAGCAGCCGCGTTAGGGGTGGGACTTTAGGGGAGCAGTACTTC.

V is TRBV15 and J is TRBJ2-2; 7 bases map to TRBD1. CDR1 is LNHNV, CDR2 YYDKDF, per germline (reference sequence). The CDR3 is made up of 16 amino acids. The V segment lost 5 bases and the J segment 1 base; nucleotides outside the gene matches: 7. CDR3: CATSGRDSKNTGELFF. The CDR3 region has the DNA TGTGCCACCAGCGGCCGGGACAGTAAGAACACCGGGGAGCTGTTTTTT.

This chain connects TRBV7-9 to TRBJ2-2, with 14 bases lining up with TRBD2. Germline V lookup: CDR1 SEHNR, CDR2 FQNEAQ (reference sequence). The CDR3 runs 16 residues. V trimming: 5 bases; J trimming: 5 bases; junction bases outside the gene matches: 4. The CDR3 is CASSPGLAGGTGELFF. The CDR3 DNA sequence: TGTGCCAGCAGCCCCGGACTAGCGGGAGGTACCGGGGAGCTGTTTTTT. Complete variable domain (other parts from reference TRBV7-9 and TRBJ2-2): DTGVSQNPRHKITKRGQNVTFRCDPISEHNRLYWYRQTLGQGPEFLTYFQNEAQLEKSRLLSDRFSAERPKGSFSTLEIQRTEQGDSAMYLCASSPGLAGGTGELFFGEGSRLTVL.

J is TRBJ1-5 and V is TRBV10-3; a possible D gene is TRBD1 (6 bases). This CDR3 spans 16 amino acids. Germline CDR1 is ENHRY and CDR2 is SYGVKD. Trimming cost V 2 bases and J 7 bases, with 18 bases left between them. CDR3 sequence: CAISERGRGGEQPQHF. The CDR3 coding sequence is TGTGCCATCAGTGAGAGGGGCAGGGGCGGTGAGCAGCCCCAGCATTTT.

This clone was seen just once. The V call is TRBV7-6, the J call TRBJ2-7, with D perhaps TRBD2 (6 bases). CDR1 and CDR2 (germline): SGHVS, FNYEAQ. The CDR3 runs to 15 residues. The V gene lost 1 base and the J gene lost 4 bases, with 14 bases spanning the gap. The CDR3 loop is CASSLGSGLAYEQYF. The CDR3 nucleotides read TGTGCCAGCAGCTTAGGTAGCGGCCTTGCATACGAGCAGTACTTC.

This clone was seen only once. This chain uses TRBV18 with TRBJ1-1; 8 bases map to TRBD1. J was trimmed by 0 bases and V by 3 bases; bases with no gene match: 3. CDR3 length equals 15 residues. Germline values: CDR1 KGHSH, CDR2 LQKENI. The CDR3 loop is CASSPSTGVNTEAFF. CDR3 DNA sequence: TGTGCCAGCTCACCGTCGACAGGGGTGAACACTGAAGCTTTCTTT.

The chain recombines TRBV27 with TRBJ1-2; possibly TRBD1 for D (5 bases). CDR1 MNHEY and CDR2 SMNVEV come from the germline V gene (reference sequence). The CDR3 loop spans 15 amino acids. Trimming left V 0 bases short and J 7 bases short, with 15 bases between. DNA for the CDR3: TGTGCCAGCAGTTTATCTGGGTTGGTCAGGGCTGGCTACACCTTC. It encodes CASSLSGLVRAGYTF.

V usage is TRBV7-9 and J usage is TRBJ1-2; D is undetermined. The CDR3 covers 12 residues. Germline lookup yields CDR1 SEHNR and CDR2 FQNEAQ (reference sequence). The DNA of the CDR3 is TGTGGCCTTGACACGGGAAACTATGGCTACACCTTC. It is translated as CGLDTGNYGYTF.

V is TRBV9 and J is TRBJ2-7, with 16 positions matching TRBD2. The J segment lost 2 bases and the V segment lost 3 bases, leaving 11 bases of the junction unmatched. Germline V gene sequence: CDR1 SGDLS, CDR2 YYNGEE. The CDR3 has 19 residues. For the CDR3, the DNA is TGTGCCAGCAGCGAAGGGACTAGCGGGAGGGCCGAGAGTCCCTACGAGCAGTACTTC. This gives the protein CASSEGTSGRAESPYEQYF.